A single sample is the source of the 29 T cell receptor beta chains below, sequenced in a study of blood T cell repertoires in COVID-19. Libraries were prepared by immunoSEQ multiplex PCR; TCRdb keeps only in-frame clonotypes and omits some of them. The data contain around 300,000 clones, around 89% of them singletons. Sequenced input: PBMCs or T cells enriched from blood (not recorded which). These receptors were collected from a woman aged 45 to 65 who had recovered from COVID-19.

This sequence joins TRBV4-2 and TRBJ2-5; possible D gene TRBD2, 6 bases. The length of the CDR3 is 15 residues. The V end was cut by 4 bases, the J end by 7 bases, with 19 bases between. Germline assignment: CDR1 LGHNA and CDR2 YNFKEQ. CDR3 region: CASSPTGSGTRTQYF. The DNA of the CDR3 is TGTGCCAGCAGCCCCACTGGTAGCGGCACCCGGACCCAGTACTTC.

This rearrangement joins TRBV5-1 to TRBJ1-1, with 11 bases matching TRBD1. Germline CDR1 reads SGHRS; CDR2 reads YFSETQ. Trimming took 4 bases from V and 3 from J; bases not matched to a gene: 2. The CDR3 has 14 amino acids. The CDR3 bases are TGCGCCAGCAGCGGGGGACAGGGGGACACTGAAGCTTTCTTT. It encodes CASSGGQGDTEAFF.

The rearrangement uses TRBV28 and TRBJ2-1; 11 positions agree with TRBD1. CDR1 MDHEN and CDR2 SYDVKM come from the germline V gene. CDR3 size: 16 residues. The ends lost 6 bases at V and 6 bases at J; junction bases unmatched: 10. The CDR3 here is CASRTPWGTGGNEQFF. The DNA of the CDR3 is TGTGCCAGCAGGACCCCCTGGGGGACAGGGGGCAATGAGCAGTTCTTC.

The sample holds one count of this clone. The genes are TRBV27 and TRBJ2-1, with TRBD2 identical over 7 bases. The CDR3 is 18 amino acids. V dropped 5 bases and J dropped 0; count of bases not matched to a gene: 13. Germline CDR1 is MNHEY and CDR2 is SMNVEV (reference sequence). In DNA form, the CDR3 reads TGTGCCAGCAGTCCCCCCCTCCGGCGGGGGAGCTCCTACAATGAGCAGTTCTTC. Protein sequence: CASSPPLRRGSSYNEQFF.

V is TRBV10-3 and J is TRBJ1-5; TRBD1 is a possible D gene (5 bases). The germline V gene has CDR1 ENHRY and CDR2 SYGVKD. This CDR3 comprises 13 residues. V was cut by 11 bases and J by 4 bases, with 15 bases left in between. The CDR3 region is CAAQGGGNQPQHF. DNA for the CDR3: TGTGCCGCCCAGGGCGGGGGTAATCAGCCCCAGCATTTT.

V and J are TRBV7-3 and TRBJ1-1, with 10 bases lining up with TRBD1. The germline gives CDR1 SGHTA, CDR2 FQGTGA. The CDR3 is 12 residues long. V lost 2 bases and J lost 11; bases outside the gene matches: 2. The CDR3 region is CASSLGGQGAFF. Written as DNA, the CDR3 is TGTGCCAGCAGCTTAGGGGGACAGGGGGCTTTCTTT.

This clone was seen many times. The chain carries TRBV7-2 and TRBJ1-3; a weak D match, TRBD1 (6 bases). In germline, CDR1 is SGHTA, CDR2 FQGNSA. This CDR3 is built from 13 residues. V lost 3 bases and J 5 bases, leaving 8 bases between the germline ends. Here the CDR3 reads CASSFQGRNTIYF. For the CDR3, the DNA is TGTGCCAGCAGCTTCCAGGGGAGAAACACCATATATTTT. Full variable domain (rest looked up from reference TRBV7-2 and TRBJ1-3): GAGVSQSPSNKVTEKGKDVELRCDPISGHTALYWYRQSLGQGLEFLIYFQGNSAPDKSGLPSDRFSAERTGGSVSTLTIQRTQQEDSAVYLCASSFQGRNTIYFGEGSWLTVV.

The CDR3 DNA is TGTGCCAGCAGCCAATGGTCCGGCTCTGGAAACACCATATATTTT. Amino acids: CASSQWSGSGNTIYF. V usage is TRBV16 and J usage is TRBJ1-3; no clear D. Germline V gene data show CDR1 as KGHSY and CDR2 as FQNENV. The CDR3 runs 15 residues. V lost 1 base, J lost 0 bases, and 7 bases lay in between.

The V gene is TRBV5-8, the J gene TRBJ1-1; D unresolved. Trimming took off 3 bases at V and 1 base at J, with 10 bases between the two ends. Germline V gives CDR1 SGHTS, CDR2 YDEGEE. The CDR3 covers 14 residues. The CDR3 DNA reads TGTGCCAGCAGCTACCGTGGCTGGAACACTGAAGCTTTCTTT. It translates to CASSYRGWNTEAFF.

The gene calls are TRBV28 and TRBJ1-1; tentatively, D is TRBD1 (6 bases). CDR3 length equals 15 residues. Germline lookup yields CDR1 MDHEN and CDR2 SYDVKM. Trimming took off 7 bases at V and 2 bases at J, with 17 bases between the two ends. The CDR3 DNA reads TGTGCCAGCACCTCCCCCGGACAGCTTAACACTGAAGCTTTCTTT. As protein: CASTSPGQLNTEAFF. Full variable domain (rest looked up from reference TRBV28 and TRBJ1-1): DVKVTQSSRYLVKRTGEKVFLECVQDMDHENMFWYRQDPGLGLRLIYFSYDVKMKEKGDIPEGYSVSREKKERFSLILESASTNQTSMYLCASTSPGQLNTEAFFGQGTRLTVV.

The chain has TRBV30 and TRBJ2-7, with 14 bases identical to TRBD2. The V segment lost 4 bases and the J segment 7 bases; nucleotides outside the gene matches: 9. Germline V lookup: CDR1 GTSNPN, CDR2 SVGIG (reference sequence). CDR3 size: 15 residues. The DNA of the CDR3 is TGTGCCTGGACCCGGGGGACTAGCGGGAGTCAAGAGCAGTACTTC. Translating it yields CAWTRGTSGSQEQYF.

The genes are TRBV12-3 or TRBV12-4 and TRBJ1-5; no clear D. CDR3 length: 12 residues. The V gene lost 6 bases and the J gene lost 5 bases, with 8 bases spanning the gap. The CDR3 DNA reads as TGTGCCAGCAGCACCGGTTATCAGCCCCAGCATTTT. Its protein product is CASSTGYQPQHF.

V usage is TRBV28 and J usage is TRBJ2-5; TRBD2 agrees at 13 bases. The CDR3 runs 16 residues. Germline V gene data show CDR1 as MDHEN and CDR2 as SYDVKM. J lost 3 bases, V lost 5 bases, and 6 bases had no gene match. In DNA form, the CDR3 reads TGTGCCAGCAGTCTCCCTGGACTAGCGGGAGAAGAGACCCAGTACTTC. Amino acids: CASSLPGLAGEETQYF.

The chain joins TRBV5-4 to TRBJ2-1; no reliable D call. Looked up from germline, CDR1 is SGHNT and CDR2 is YYREEE (reference sequence). This CDR3 has 14 amino acids. Trimming stripped 4 bases from V and 6 bases from J, with 14 bases between. The CDR3 protein is CASSVGLRPNEQFF. The CDR3 DNA follows: TGTGCCAGCAGCGTGGGGTTGCGGCCCAATGAGCAGTTCTTC.

The chain joins TRBV28 to TRBJ1-1; no clear D. With 2 bases removed from V and 4 bases from J, the gap between germline ends came to 11 bases. Germline V gene sequence: CDR1 MDHEN, CDR2 SYDVKM. CDR3 length: 14 amino acids. CDR3 region: CASSLVRLGTEAFF. The CDR3 DNA reads TGTGCCAGCAGTTTAGTCAGGCTGGGCACTGAAGCTTTCTTT.

This clone has only a few counts. The chain has TRBV3-1 (or the pseudogene TRBV3-2) and TRBJ2-2; 13 bases line up with TRBD2. The CDR3 loop spans 17 amino acids. CDR1 and CDR2 (germline): LGHDT, YNNKEL (reference sequence). J gave up 1 base and V 4 bases, and 3 bases lay outside the gene matches. The CDR3 bases are TGTGCCAGCAGCCGTACTAGCGGGAGGGTGAACACCGGGGAGCTGTTTTTT. Translation gives CASSRTSGRVNTGELFF.

V and J are TRBV7-8 and TRBJ2-7; 8 positions match TRBD1. Germline V gene sequence: CDR1 SGHVS, CDR2 FQNEAQ. After removal of 0 bases from V and 3 bases from J, the junction contained 10 bases not matched to a gene. The CDR3 has 17 amino acids. CDR3: CASSLALSGTGVYEQYF. CDR3 coding DNA: TGTGCCAGCAGCTTAGCGTTGAGTGGGACAGGAGTCTACGAGCAGTACTTC. Full variable domain (outside the CDR3, taken from reference TRBV7-8 and TRBJ2-7): GAGVSQSPRYKVAKRGQDVALRCDPISGHVSLFWYQQALGQGPEFLTYFQNEAQLDKSGLPSDRFFAERPEGSVSTLKIQRTQQEDSAVYLCASSLALSGTGVYEQYFGPGTRLTVT.

The chain couples TRBV29-1 to TRBJ2-1; TRBD2 agrees at 8 bases. The CDR3 is made up of 14 amino acids. Trimming took 3 bases from V and 3 from J; bases not matched to a gene: 4. Germline V CDR1 and CDR2: SQVTM, ANQGSEA. The CDR3 spells CSVESSGNYNEQFF. The CDR3 DNA reads TGCAGCGTTGAGAGTAGCGGGAACTACAATGAGCAGTTCTTC.

The DNA of the CDR3 is TGTGCCAGCAGCACAGGGTCAGGGGGAAACACCATATATTTT. Amino acid sequence: CASSTGSGGNTIYF. The rearrangement links TRBV6-5 to TRBJ1-3, with D perhaps matching TRBD1 (6 bases). The V gene's germline CDR1 is MNHEY and CDR2 SVGAGI. V was shortened by 6 bases and J by 4 bases, with 13 bases between the two germline ends. The CDR3 length is 14 residues.

Note on this clone: The sample carries other DNA sequences with the same CDR3. V and J are TRBV28 and TRBJ1-3; tentative D call: TRBD1 (5 bases). The CDR3 contains 14 residues. Germline CDR1 MDHEN, CDR2 SYDVKM. Trimming took 5 bases from V and 0 from J, leaving 8 bases between them. The CDR3 loop reads CASSPDSSGNTIYF. Written as DNA, the CDR3 is TGTGCCAGCAGTCCCGACAGCTCTGGAAACACCATATATTTT. Full variable domain (missing parts from reference TRBV28 and TRBJ1-3): DVKVTQSSRYLVKRTGEKVFLECVQDMDHENMFWYRQDPGLGLRLIYFSYDVKMKEKGDIPEGYSVSREKKERFSLILESASTNQTSMYLCASSPDSSGNTIYFGEGSWLTVV.

This clone turned up a few times. This sequence joins TRBV30 and TRBJ1-2; D is unclear. This CDR3 region has 13 residues. CDR1 is GTSNPN and CDR2 is SVGIG in the germline V gene (reference sequence). The ends were cut back, 1 base at V and 5 bases at J, with 11 bases in the middle. Here the CDR3 DNA reads TGTGCCTGGAGTGGAGGAATAAGATATGGCTACACCTTC. Translated, it gives CAWSGGIRYGYTF.

The chain carries TRBV4-2 and TRBJ1-4, with D possibly being TRBD1 (6 bases). Trimming removed 3 bases at V and 8 bases at J, with 13 bases between. Germline V CDR1 and CDR2: LGHNA, YNFKEQ. The CDR3 runs to 14 residues. The CDR3 DNA is TGTGCCAGCAGCCATTCCTCAGGGGTGGAAAAACTGTTTTTT. Amino acids: CASSHSSGVEKLFF.

This chain uses TRBV27 with TRBJ1-1, with a weak D call TRBD1 (5 bases). Germline V lookup: CDR1 MNHEY, CDR2 SMNVEV (reference sequence). This CDR3 region has 14 residues. The germline V and J ends were trimmed by 6 bases and 0 bases, with 11 bases remaining between them. The chain's CDR3 is CASRGGTLNTEAFF. CDR3 DNA: TGTGCCAGCAGGGGAGGGACTCTGAACACTGAAGCTTTCTTT.

CDR3 in amino acids: CASSLSGSRSNEQFF. The CDR3 bases are TGTGCCAGCAGCCTAAGCGGGTCAAGGTCCAATGAGCAGTTCTTC. The chain joins TRBV6-2 or TRBV6-3 to TRBJ2-1, with D possibly TRBD2 on 6 matching bases. The germline CDR1 and CDR2 sequences are MNHEY and SVGEGT. Trimming stripped 6 bases from V and 6 bases from J, with 18 bases between. The CDR3 runs 15 residues.

This clone has just one count. The chain carries TRBV7-2 and TRBJ1-5; a possible D gene is TRBD1 (6 bases). Per germline, CDR1 SGHTA and CDR2 FQGNSA. V gave up 1 base and J gave up 1 base, with 8 bases separating them. The CDR3 length is 15 residues. The CDR3 is CASSLGTASNQPQHF. The DNA for the CDR3 is TGTGCCAGCAGCTTAGGGACAGCGAGCAATCAGCCCCAGCATTTT.

V gene TRBV5-6 combines with J gene TRBJ2-1, with D tentatively TRBD2 (5 bases). The CDR3 is 15 residues long. V was shortened by 1 base and J by 6 bases, with 14 bases between the two germline ends. CDR1 is SGHDT and CDR2 is YYEEEE in the germline V gene. CDR3 DNA: TGTGCCAGCAGCTTGTTTCCGGGATCGCTCAATGAGCAGTTCTTC. It is translated as CASSLFPGSLNEQFF.

The count of this clone is one. This chain links TRBV5-6 with TRBJ2-1, with 8 bases matching TRBD1. The CDR3 consists of 16 residues. V shed 3 bases, J shed 0 bases, and the junction held 5 bases outside the gene matches. Germline values: CDR1 SGHDT, CDR2 YYEEEE. CDR3 nucleotides: TGTGCCAGCAGCTCCGGGACAGGAGTCTCCTACAATGAGCAGTTCTTC. It encodes CASSSGTGVSYNEQFF.

The chain carries TRBV7-2 and TRBJ1-6, with D perhaps TRBD1 (5 bases). This CDR3 has 17 amino acids. Germline loops: CDR1 SGHTA, CDR2 FQGNSA. Trimming took 1 base from V and 10 from J, leaving 20 bases between them. The CDR3 bases are TGTGCCAGCAGCTTAGGTGGAGTTTTGCAGGGAGGATCACCCCTCCACTTT. As protein: CASSLGGVLQGGSPLHF.

The J gene is TRBJ1-2, the V gene TRBV28; D is possibly TRBD1 (5 bases). This CDR3 has 14 amino acids. The V and J ends lost 6 bases and 5 bases respectively, with 16 bases between them. The germline gives CDR1 MDHEN, CDR2 SYDVKM. The CDR3: CASSSRLGGYGYTF. The CDR3 region has the DNA TGTGCCAGCAGCTCCCGCCTGGGGGGGTATGGCTACACCTTC.